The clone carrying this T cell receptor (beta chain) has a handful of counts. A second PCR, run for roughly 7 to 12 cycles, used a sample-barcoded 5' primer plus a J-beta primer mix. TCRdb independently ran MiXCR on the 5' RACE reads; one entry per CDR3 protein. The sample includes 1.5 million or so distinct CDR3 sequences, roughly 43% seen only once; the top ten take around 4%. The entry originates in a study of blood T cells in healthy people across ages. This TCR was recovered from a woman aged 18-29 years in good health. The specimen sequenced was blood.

The CDR3 sequence is CASSSEGIVSYEQYF. CDR3 nucleotides: TGTGCCAGCAGTTCGGAGGGAATAGTATCCTACGAGCAGTACTTC. This chain connects TRBV12-3 or TRBV12-4 to TRBJ2-7, with D possibly matching TRBD2 (6 bases). The CDR3 has 15 amino acids. Trimming took 4 bases from V and 1 from J, leaving 14 bases between them.